Described below is a single T cell receptor beta chain sequence and its context. Assay used: immunoSEQ multiplex PCR; TCRdb lists only in-frame clones, some missing. The table records 540,000 or so clones, 75% to 80% of them present only once. These data originate in a study of shared T cell receptors in the human thymus. V lost 6 bases to trimming and J lost 2 bases; unmatched junction nucleotides: 5. The length of the CDR3 is 15 residues. Germline CDR1 MNHEY, CDR2 SMNVEV (reference sequence). These same records also appear under a second study, on human thymus T cells. That source notes: Resections removed during corrective heart surgery provided the thymus tissue used.

Sample: thymocytes. V and J are TRBV27 and TRBJ2-7, with 12 bases identical to TRBD2. The clonotype was recovered from a boy under two years old with a congenital heart defect. CDR3 in DNA: TGTGCCAGCAGCTCCGGACTAGCGGGGACCTACGAGCAGTACTTC. Protein sequence: CASSSGLAGTYEQYF.